What follows are 27 T cell receptor beta chains derived from one specimen sequenced in a study of OX40 agonist ivuxolimab in advanced cancers. Profiling relied on immunoSEQ multiplex PCR, and the TCRdb table lists in-frame clones only, not all of them. The sample shows more than 85,000 clones, over 85% of them seen only once. The sample was CD4+ or CD8+ T cells sorted from blood, taken in a trial of the OX40 agonist ivuxolimab. The receptors stem from an adult with an advanced solid tumor such as melanoma, head and neck, liver or kidney cancer.

This chain uses TRBV28 with TRBJ2-5, with a tentative D call TRBD2 (5 bases). The CDR3 spans 15 residues. V was pared by 10 bases and J by 5 bases, with 23 bases between. Germline lookup yields CDR1 MDHEN and CDR2 SYDVKM. The chain's CDR3 is CATIERPKWWETQYF. CDR3 nucleotide sequence: TGTGCCACCATTGAGCGGCCTAAGTGGTGGGAGACCCAGTACTTC.

As DNA, the CDR3 is TGTGCCGCCGAAGCGGGGTTGAGCAATCAGCCCCAGCATTTT. Translated: CAAEAGLSNQPQHF. This chain links TRBV28 with TRBJ1-5, with unresolved D. CDR1 and CDR2 from the germline V gene are MDHEN and SYDVKM. V was pared by 11 bases and J by 1 base, with 15 bases between. The CDR3 spans 14 residues.

The CDR3 reads CASIRRDRNSPEAFF. The CDR3 DNA is TGTGCCAGCATTCGCAGAGACAGGAATTCCCCTGAAGCTTTCTTT. V usage is TRBV28 and J usage is TRBJ1-1; D may be TRBD1 (6 bases). Germline V CDR1 and CDR2: MDHEN, SYDVKM. There are 15 residues in the CDR3. The V end lost 7 bases, the J end lost 6 bases, and 21 bases lay between the germline ends.

V usage is TRBV28 and J usage is TRBJ2-3, with D uncertain. The ends were cut back, 2 bases at V and 2 bases at J, with 2 bases in the middle. CDR1 is MDHEN, CDR2 SYDVKM, per germline. The CDR3 sequence is 12 residues long. DNA of the CDR3: TGTGCCAGCAGTTTACCCACAGATACGCAGTATTTT. Translation: CASSLPTDTQYF.

This sequence joins TRBV6-5 and TRBJ2-1; 8 nucleotides match TRBD2. The germline CDR1 and CDR2 sequences are MNHEY and SVGAGI. The trim removed 4 bases at V and 4 bases at J, leaving 9 bases unmatched. This CDR3 has 16 residues. The CDR3 DNA follows: TGTGCCAGCAGTTGGGTACCTAGCGGGCTGTACAATGAGCAGTTCTTC. It specifies CASSWVPSGLYNEQFF.

The V and J genes are TRBV4-2 and TRBJ2-7, with D perhaps TRBD1 (6 bases). Between the trimmed V and J ends, which lost 1 base and 5 bases, there was a span of 15 bases. Germline V CDR1 and CDR2: LGHNA, YNFKEQ. The CDR3 runs 15 residues. The CDR3 is CASSQVQGSFDEQYF. CDR3 coding DNA: TGTGCCAGCAGCCAAGTACAGGGATCGTTCGACGAGCAGTACTTC.

V and J are TRBV6-1 and TRBJ2-1; TRBD1 matches 7 bases. CDR3 size: 18 residues. Germline V gene lookup returns CDR1 MNHNS and CDR2 SASEGT. The V and J ends lost 3 bases and 5 bases, in that order; junction bases with no gene match: 16. CDR3 loop: CASSEFPGQRSVDNEQFF. As DNA, the CDR3 is TGTGCCAGCAGTGAGTTTCCGGGACAGAGAAGTGTGGACAATGAGCAGTTCTTC.

The chain employs TRBV5-1 and TRBJ2-5, with 7 bases identical to TRBD1. Germline V gene data show CDR1 as SGHRS and CDR2 as YFSETQ. V lost 6 bases, J lost 2 bases, and 13 bases stayed unmatched. The CDR3 length is 16 residues. CDR3 protein: CASTGPGEGQQETQYF. CDR3 nucleotide sequence: TGCGCCAGCACCGGACCGGGCGAGGGACAGCAAGAGACCCAGTACTTC.

This sequence joins TRBV6-6 and TRBJ2-1, with 8 bases matching TRBD2. The CDR3 extends over 15 amino acids. Germline loops: CDR1 MNHNY, CDR2 SVGAGI (reference sequence). The junction had 7 bases not matched to a gene; V was cut back by 5 bases and J by 4 bases. The CDR3 sequence: CASSDPGGAYNEQFF. CDR3 nucleotide sequence: TGTGCCAGCAGTGATCCGGGGGGGGCATACAATGAGCAGTTCTTC.

This sequence joins TRBV10-3 and TRBJ2-5; 7 bases line up with TRBD2. Trimming cost V 0 bases and J 5 bases; bases outside gene matches: 12. Germline V CDR1 and CDR2: ENHRY, SYGVKD. This CDR3 comprises 17 residues. CDR3 DNA: TGTGCCATCAGTGAGTCGACTCGGGGGGACCTGGGGGAGACCCAGTACTTC. Protein sequence: CAISESTRGDLGETQYF.

This clone has just one count. This chain uses TRBV7-9 with TRBJ2-1; D gene ambiguous. CDR1 is SEHNR and CDR2 is FQNEAQ in the germline V gene (reference sequence). V dropped 2 bases and J dropped 3 bases, with 8 bases sitting between them. The CDR3 spans 14 residues. The CDR3 nucleotides read TGTGCCAGCAGCTTAAGGGCAGGCTACAATGAGCAGTTCTTC. Its translation is CASSLRAGYNEQFF.

The J gene is TRBJ1-1, the V gene TRBV4-3, with D possibly being TRBD1 (5 bases). From germline, CDR1 is LGHNA and CDR2 YSLEER. The CDR3 runs to 15 residues. Deletions cut 4 bases from V and 3 bases from J, with 15 bases between. The chain's CDR3 is CASSPGGVIDTEAFF. CDR3 sequence (DNA): TGCGCCAGCAGCCCGGGAGGGGTAATAGACACTGAAGCTTTCTTT.

V is TRBV27 and J is TRBJ2-2; D is possibly TRBD2 (6 bases). Trimming took off 6 bases at V and 7 bases at J, with 15 bases between the two ends. In germline, CDR1 is MNHEY, CDR2 SMNVEV (reference sequence). The CDR3 runs to 14 residues. CDR3 residues: CASSLSREVGELFF. CDR3 DNA: TGTGCCAGCAGCCTCTCAAGGGAGGTCGGGGAGCTGTTTTTT.

J is TRBJ2-3 and V is TRBV5-1; 7 nucleotides match TRBD2. This CDR3 contains 16 residues. Germline-derived CDR1 and CDR2 are SGHRS and YFSETQ. Trimming took 5 bases from V and 0 from J; bases not matched to a gene: 9. CDR3: CASRWEGTTSTDTQYF. CDR3 sequence (DNA): TGCGCCAGCAGATGGGAGGGTACTACTAGCACAGATACGCAGTATTTT.

The chain carries TRBV5-1 and TRBJ2-1, with a possible D match to TRBD2 (5 bases). V was cut by 1 base and J by 8 bases, with 10 bases left in between. CDR1 is SGHRS and CDR2 is YFSETQ in the germline V gene. This CDR3 is 13 amino acids long. CDR3 amino acids: CASSLTSLDEQFF. CDR3 bases: TGCGCCAGCAGCTTGACTAGTCTGGATGAGCAGTTCTTC.

The chain links TRBV4-1 to TRBJ1-5; tentatively, D is TRBD1 (6 bases). Germline-derived CDR1 and CDR2 are MGHRA and YSYEKL. CDR3 length: 14 residues. V was trimmed by 5 bases and J by 5 bases, leaving 13 bases between them. CDR3 residues: CASSYTGRDQPQHF. The CDR3 nucleotides read TGCGCCAGCAGCTATACAGGGAGGGATCAGCCCCAGCATTTT.

This clone showed up just a few times. Other DNA variants within this sample encode the same CDR3. The rearrangement links TRBV7-2 to TRBJ1-1; D not certain. The germline gives CDR1 SGHTA, CDR2 FQGNSA. CDR3 length: 13 residues. V was pared by 4 bases and J by 0 bases, with 6 bases between. Here the CDR3 DNA reads TGTGCCAGCAGCTGGGAGTTGAACACTGAAGCTTTCTTT. Translating it yields CASSWELNTEAFF.

The rearrangement joins TRBV10-3 to TRBJ2-7; 7 bases agree with TRBD1. The CDR3 runs 11 residues. Germline V gene sequence: CDR1 ENHRY, CDR2 SYGVKD. Unmatched junction bases numbered 0, after V lost 6 bases and J lost 4 bases. CDR3 in DNA: TGTGCCATCAGACAGGGGTACGAGCAGTACTTC. Residues: CAIRQGYEQYF.

This clone appeared once. The chain links TRBV5-1 to TRBJ1-4; a possible D gene is TRBD1 (5 bases). CDR1 is SGHRS, CDR2 YFSETQ, per germline. CDR3 length: 18 residues. Trimming left V 3 bases short and J 7 bases short, with 25 bases between. The CDR3 sequence is CASSWYPLTRENREKLFF. In DNA form, the CDR3 reads TGCGCCAGCAGCTGGTACCCACTTACCAGGGAGAATCGTGAAAAACTGTTTTTT.

The chain recombines TRBV10-3 with TRBJ1-1; D might be TRBD1 (5 bases). Germline V gives CDR1 ENHRY, CDR2 SYGVKD. This CDR3 comprises 15 residues. Trimming pared 4 bases from V and 3 bases from J, leaving 15 bases between. CDR3 bases: TGTGCCATCAGTGGGGGCAGGGTGGGTGACACTGAAGCTTTCTTT. Translated: CAISGGRVGDTEAFF.

This clone was detected once. The rearrangement joins TRBV6-1 to TRBJ2-7; D perhaps matches TRBD2 (5 bases). The V gene lost 6 bases and the J gene lost 6 bases, with 21 bases spanning the gap. Looked up from germline, CDR1 is MNHNS and CDR2 is SASEGT. The CDR3 is 15 amino acids. The CDR3 spells CASRFHRDLASEQYF. Written as DNA, the CDR3 is TGTGCCAGCAGATTCCACCGGGATTTGGCTTCCGAGCAGTACTTC.

J is TRBJ2-5 and V is TRBV27, with TRBD1 as a possible D gene (7 bases). V lost 5 bases, J lost 5 bases, and 15 bases lay in between. The CDR3 spans 14 residues. Germline CDR1 is MNHEY and CDR2 is SMNVEV (reference sequence). DNA of the CDR3: TGTGCCAGCAGTGCGGGACAGCCAAGGGAGACCCAGTACTTC. It yields the protein CASSAGQPRETQYF.

The chain recombines TRBV21-1 with TRBJ2-5; TRBD2 is the table's D call, not checked against the DNA. TRBV21-1 is a listed pseudogene. The CDR3 has 14 amino acids. Here the CDR3 reads CASSKRGPQETQYF. The CDR3 DNA sequence: TGTGCCAGCAGCAAACGAGGGCCCCAAGAGACCCAGTACTTC.

The CDR3 is CASSFGGSKETQYF. CDR3 coding DNA: TGTGCCAGCAGTTTCGGGGGGTCCAAAGAGACCCAGTACTTC. The chain carries TRBV6-1 and TRBJ2-5, with TRBD2 identical over 7 bases. The trim removed 5 bases at V and 3 bases at J, leaving 6 bases unmatched. CDR3 length: 14 amino acids. Germline lookup yields CDR1 MNHNS and CDR2 SASEGT.

The chain carries TRBV11-1 and TRBJ2-3; 7 bases match TRBD2. The V and J ends lost 4 bases and 5 bases, in that order; junction bases with no gene match: 9. The CDR3 is 15 residues long. CDR1 is SGHAT, CDR2 FQDESV, per germline (reference sequence). CDR3 residues: CASSSTSAGKDTQYF. The CDR3 DNA is TGTGCCAGCAGCTCCACTAGCGCGGGTAAAGATACGCAGTATTTT.

CDR3 in DNA: TGCGCCAGCAGCTTGGACTACCAGGGGGCGTGGGGAAACACCATATATTTT. Amino acid sequence: CASSLDYQGAWGNTIYF. The V call is TRBV5-1, the J call TRBJ1-3, with 8 bases that match TRBD1. This CDR3 contains 17 residues. The J segment lost 4 bases and the V segment lost 0 bases, leaving 9 bases of the junction unmatched. CDR1 SGHRS and CDR2 YFSETQ come from the germline V gene.

CDR3 in DNA: TGTGCCATCAGTGAAGAGACAGGGGGCGGTGGGGCCAACGTCCTGACTTTC. This sequence encodes CAISEETGGGGANVLTF. The J gene is TRBJ2-6, the V gene TRBV10-3, with 10 bases that match TRBD1. Per the germline V gene, CDR1 is ENHRY and CDR2 is SYGVKD. The CDR3 is made up of 17 amino acids. V lost 3 bases, J lost 3 bases, and 5 bases stayed unmatched.